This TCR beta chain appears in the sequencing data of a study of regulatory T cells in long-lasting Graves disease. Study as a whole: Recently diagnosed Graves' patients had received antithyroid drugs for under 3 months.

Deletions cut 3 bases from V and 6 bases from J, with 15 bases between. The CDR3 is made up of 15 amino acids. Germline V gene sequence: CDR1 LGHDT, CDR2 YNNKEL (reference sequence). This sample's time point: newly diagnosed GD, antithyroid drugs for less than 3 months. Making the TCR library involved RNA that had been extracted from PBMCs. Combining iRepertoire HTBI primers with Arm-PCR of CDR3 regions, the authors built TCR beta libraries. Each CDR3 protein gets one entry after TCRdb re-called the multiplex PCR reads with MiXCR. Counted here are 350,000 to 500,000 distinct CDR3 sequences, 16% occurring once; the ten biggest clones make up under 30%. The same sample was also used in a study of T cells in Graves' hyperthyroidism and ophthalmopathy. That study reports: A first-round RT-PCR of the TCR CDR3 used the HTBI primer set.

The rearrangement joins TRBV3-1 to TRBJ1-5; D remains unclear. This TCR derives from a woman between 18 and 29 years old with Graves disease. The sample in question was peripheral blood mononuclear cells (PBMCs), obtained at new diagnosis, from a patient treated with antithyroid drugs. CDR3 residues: CASSHSAASGQPQHF. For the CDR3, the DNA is TGTGCCAGCAGCCATTCGGCCGCCTCTGGTCAGCCCCAGCATTTT. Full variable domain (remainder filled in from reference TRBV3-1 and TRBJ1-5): DTAVSQTPKYLVTQMGNDKSIKCEQNLGHDTMYWYKQDSKKFLKIMFSYNNKELIINETVPNRFSPKSPDKAHLNLHINSLELGDSAVYFCASSHSAASGQPQHFGDGTRLSIL.